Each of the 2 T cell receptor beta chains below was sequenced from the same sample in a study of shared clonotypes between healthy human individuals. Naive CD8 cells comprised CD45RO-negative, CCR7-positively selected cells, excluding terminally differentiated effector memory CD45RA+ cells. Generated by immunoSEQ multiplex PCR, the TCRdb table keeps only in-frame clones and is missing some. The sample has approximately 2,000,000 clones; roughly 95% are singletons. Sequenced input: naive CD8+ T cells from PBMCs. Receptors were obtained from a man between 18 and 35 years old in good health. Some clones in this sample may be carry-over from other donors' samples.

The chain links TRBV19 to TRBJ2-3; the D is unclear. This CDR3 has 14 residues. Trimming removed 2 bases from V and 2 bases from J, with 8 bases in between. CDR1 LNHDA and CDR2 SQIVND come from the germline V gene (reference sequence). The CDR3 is CASSISAATDTQYF. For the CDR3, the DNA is TGTGCCAGTAGTATATCGGCAGCCACAGATACGCAGTATTTT.

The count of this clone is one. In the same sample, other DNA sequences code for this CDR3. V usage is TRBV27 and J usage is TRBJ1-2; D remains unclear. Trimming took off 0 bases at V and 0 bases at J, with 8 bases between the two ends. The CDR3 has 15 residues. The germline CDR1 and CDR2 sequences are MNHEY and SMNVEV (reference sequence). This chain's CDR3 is CASSLSHTANYGYTF. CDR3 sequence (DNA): TGTGCCAGCAGTTTATCGCACACAGCTAACTATGGCTACACCTTC.